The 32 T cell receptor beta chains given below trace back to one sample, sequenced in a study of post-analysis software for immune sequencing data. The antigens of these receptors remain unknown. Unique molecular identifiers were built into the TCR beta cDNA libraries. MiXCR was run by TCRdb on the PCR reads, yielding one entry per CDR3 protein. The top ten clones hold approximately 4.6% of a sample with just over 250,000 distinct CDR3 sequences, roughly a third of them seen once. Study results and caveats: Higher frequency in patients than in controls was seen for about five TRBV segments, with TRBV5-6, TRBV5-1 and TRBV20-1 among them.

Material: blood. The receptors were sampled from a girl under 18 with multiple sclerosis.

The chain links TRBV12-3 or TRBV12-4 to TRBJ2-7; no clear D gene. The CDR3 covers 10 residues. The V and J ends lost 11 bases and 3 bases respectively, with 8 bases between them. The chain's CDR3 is CAQYYYEQYF. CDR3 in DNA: TGTGCCCAATACTACTACGAGCAGTACTTC.

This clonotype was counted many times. The CDR3 DNA is TGTGCCAGCTCACCAGGGTTCCAAGAGACCCAGTACTTC. The encoded protein is CASSPGFQETQYF. J is TRBJ2-5 and V is TRBV18; D gene uncertain. CDR3 length equals 13 residues. CDR1 and CDR2 (germline): KGHSH, LQKENI. Trimming left V 2 bases short and J 1 base short, with 5 bases between.

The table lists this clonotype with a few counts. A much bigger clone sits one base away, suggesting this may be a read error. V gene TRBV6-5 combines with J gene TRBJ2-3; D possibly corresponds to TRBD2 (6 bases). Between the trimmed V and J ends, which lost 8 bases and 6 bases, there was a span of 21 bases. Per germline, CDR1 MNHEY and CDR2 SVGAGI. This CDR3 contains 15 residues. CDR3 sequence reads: CASGLSGLSADTQYF. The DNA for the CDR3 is TGTGCCAGCGGTCTCTCGGGACTGAGCGCCGATACGCAGTATTTT.

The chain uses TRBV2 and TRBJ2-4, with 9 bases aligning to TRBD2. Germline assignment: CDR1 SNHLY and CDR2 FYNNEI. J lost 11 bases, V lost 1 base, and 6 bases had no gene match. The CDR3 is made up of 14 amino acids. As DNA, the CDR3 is TGTGCCAGCAGTGAAGGACTAGCGGTGAACGTTCAGTACTTC. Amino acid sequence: CASSEGLAVNVQYF.

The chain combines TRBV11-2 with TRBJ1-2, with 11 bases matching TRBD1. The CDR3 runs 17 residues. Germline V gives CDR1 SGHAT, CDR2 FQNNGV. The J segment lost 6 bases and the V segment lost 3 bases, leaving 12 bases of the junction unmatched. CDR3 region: CASSFHPRTGGADGYTF. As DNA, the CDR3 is TGTGCCAGCAGCTTTCACCCCCGGACAGGGGGCGCCGATGGCTACACCTTC.

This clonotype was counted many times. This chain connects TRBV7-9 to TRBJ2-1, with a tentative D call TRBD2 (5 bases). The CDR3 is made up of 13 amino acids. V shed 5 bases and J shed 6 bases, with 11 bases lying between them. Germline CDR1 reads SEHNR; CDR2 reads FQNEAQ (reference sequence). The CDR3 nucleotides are TGTGCCAGCAGCCGGTCCGGAGGCAATGAGCAGTTCTTC. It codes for CASSRSGGNEQFF.

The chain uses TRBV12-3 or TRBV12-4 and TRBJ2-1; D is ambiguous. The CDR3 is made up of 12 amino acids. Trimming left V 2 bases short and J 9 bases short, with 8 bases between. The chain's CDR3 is CASSLSGLEQFF. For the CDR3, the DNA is TGTGCCAGCAGTTTATCAGGTCTTGAGCAGTTCTTC.

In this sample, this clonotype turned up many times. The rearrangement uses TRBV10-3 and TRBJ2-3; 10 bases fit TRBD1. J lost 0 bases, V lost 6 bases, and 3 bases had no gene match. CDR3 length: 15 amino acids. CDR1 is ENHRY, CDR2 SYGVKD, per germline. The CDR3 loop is CAIRGQGISTDTQYF. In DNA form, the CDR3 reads TGTGCCATCAGGGGACAGGGGATTAGCACAGATACGCAGTATTTT.

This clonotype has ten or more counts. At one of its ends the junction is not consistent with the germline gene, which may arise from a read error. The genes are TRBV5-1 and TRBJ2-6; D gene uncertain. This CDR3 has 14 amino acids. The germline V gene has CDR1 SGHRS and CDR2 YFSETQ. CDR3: CASSLDSRANVLTF. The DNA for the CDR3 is TGCGCCAGCAGCTTGGACTCTAGGGCCAACGTCCTGACTTTC.

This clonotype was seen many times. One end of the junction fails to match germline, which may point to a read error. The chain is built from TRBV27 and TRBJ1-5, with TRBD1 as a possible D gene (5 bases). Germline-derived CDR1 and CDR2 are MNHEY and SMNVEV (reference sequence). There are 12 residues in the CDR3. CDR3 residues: CASRAGNQPQHF. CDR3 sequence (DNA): TGCGCCAGCAGGGCAGGCAATCAGCCCCAGCATTTT.

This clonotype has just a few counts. The DNA for the CDR3 is TGTGCCATCACAGGAGCGCGCGGGGGACGGACTGAAGCTTTCTTT. Protein product: CAITGARGGRTEAFF. This rearrangement joins TRBV12-3 or TRBV12-4 to TRBJ1-1, with D possibly matching TRBD1 (5 bases). The CDR3 covers 15 residues. V lost 10 bases and J 5 bases, leaving 23 bases between the germline ends.

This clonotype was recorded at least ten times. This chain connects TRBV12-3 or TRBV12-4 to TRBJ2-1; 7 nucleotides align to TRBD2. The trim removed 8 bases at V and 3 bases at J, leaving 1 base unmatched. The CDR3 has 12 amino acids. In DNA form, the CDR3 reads TGTGCCAGCGGGGGGGACTACAATGAGCAGTTCTTC. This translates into CASGGDYNEQFF.

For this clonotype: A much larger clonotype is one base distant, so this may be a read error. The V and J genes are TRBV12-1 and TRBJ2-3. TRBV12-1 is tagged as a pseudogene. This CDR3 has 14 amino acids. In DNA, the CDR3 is TGTGCCAGCAGCTGTGCGACTAGAACAGATACGCAGTATTTT. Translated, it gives CASSCATRTDTQYF.

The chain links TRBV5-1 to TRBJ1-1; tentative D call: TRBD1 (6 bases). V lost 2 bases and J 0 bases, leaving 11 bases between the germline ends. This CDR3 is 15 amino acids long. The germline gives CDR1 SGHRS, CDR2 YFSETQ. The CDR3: CASSLAHRVNTEAFF. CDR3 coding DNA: TGCGCCAGCAGCTTAGCCCACAGGGTGAACACTGAAGCTTTCTTT. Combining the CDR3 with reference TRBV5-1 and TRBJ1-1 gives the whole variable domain KAGVTQTPRYLIKTRGQQVTLSCSPISGHRSVSWYQQTPGQGLQFLFEYFSETQRNKGNFPGRFSGRQFSNSRSEMNVSTLELGDSALYLCASSLAHRVNTEAFFGQGTRLTVV.

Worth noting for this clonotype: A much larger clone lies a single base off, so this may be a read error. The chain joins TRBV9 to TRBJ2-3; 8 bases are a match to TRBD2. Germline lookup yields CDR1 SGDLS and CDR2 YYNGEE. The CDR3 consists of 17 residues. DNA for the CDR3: TGTACCAGCAGCGTAGAGCTTGCGGGAGGTATCACAGATACGCAGTATTTT. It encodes CTSSVELAGGITDTQYF.

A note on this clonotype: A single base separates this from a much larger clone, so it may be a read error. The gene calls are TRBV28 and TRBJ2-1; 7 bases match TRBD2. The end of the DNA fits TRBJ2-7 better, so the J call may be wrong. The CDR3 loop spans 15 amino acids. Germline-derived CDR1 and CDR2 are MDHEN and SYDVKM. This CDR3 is CASRASGGPYNEQYF. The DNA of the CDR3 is TGTGCCAGCAGAGCCTCGGGGGGTCCCTACAATGAGCAGTACTTC.

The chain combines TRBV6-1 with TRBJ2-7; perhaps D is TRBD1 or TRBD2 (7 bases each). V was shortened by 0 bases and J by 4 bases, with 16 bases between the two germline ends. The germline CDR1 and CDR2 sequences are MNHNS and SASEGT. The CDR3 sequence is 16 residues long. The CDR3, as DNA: TGTGCCAGCAGTGAAGCGCGGCAGGGGGGGAGATACGAGCAGTACTTC. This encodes CASSEARQGGRYEQYF.

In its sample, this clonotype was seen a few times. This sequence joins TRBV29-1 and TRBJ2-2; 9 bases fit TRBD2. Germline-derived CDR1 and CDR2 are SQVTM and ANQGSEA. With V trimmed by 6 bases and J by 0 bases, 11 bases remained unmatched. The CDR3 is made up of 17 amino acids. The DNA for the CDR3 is TGCAGCGTGGAGGCACTAGCGGGCGGAGCGAACACCGGGGAGCTGTTTTTT. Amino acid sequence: CSVEALAGGANTGELFF.

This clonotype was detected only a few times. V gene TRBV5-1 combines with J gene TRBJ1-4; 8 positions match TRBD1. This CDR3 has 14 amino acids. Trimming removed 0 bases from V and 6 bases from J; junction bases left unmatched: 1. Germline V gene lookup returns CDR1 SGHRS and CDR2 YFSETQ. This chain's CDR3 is CASSLAGGYEKLFF. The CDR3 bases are TGCGCCAGCAGCTTGGCAGGGGGCTATGAAAAACTGTTTTTT. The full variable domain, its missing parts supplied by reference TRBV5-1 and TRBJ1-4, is KAGVTQTPRYLIKTRGQQVTLSCSPISGHRSVSWYQQTPGQGLQFLFEYFSETQRNKGNFPGRFSGRQFSNSRSEMNVSTLELGDSALYLCASSLAGGYEKLFFGSGTQLSVL.

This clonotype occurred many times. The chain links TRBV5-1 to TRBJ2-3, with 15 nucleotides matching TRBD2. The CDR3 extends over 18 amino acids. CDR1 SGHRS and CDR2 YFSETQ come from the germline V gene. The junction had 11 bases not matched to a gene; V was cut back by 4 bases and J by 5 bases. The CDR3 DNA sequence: TGCGCCAGCAGCCCCGGACTAGCGGGGGGGCGTCGGGTAGATACGCAGTATTTT. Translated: CASSPGLAGGRRVDTQYF.

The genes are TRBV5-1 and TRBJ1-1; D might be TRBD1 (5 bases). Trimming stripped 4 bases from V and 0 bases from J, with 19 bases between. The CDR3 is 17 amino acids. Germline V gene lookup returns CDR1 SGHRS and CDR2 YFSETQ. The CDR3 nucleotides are TGCGCCAGCAGCGTCCGGACTAGCGGGGCCCTGAACACTGAAGCTTTCTTT. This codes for CASSVRTSGALNTEAFF.

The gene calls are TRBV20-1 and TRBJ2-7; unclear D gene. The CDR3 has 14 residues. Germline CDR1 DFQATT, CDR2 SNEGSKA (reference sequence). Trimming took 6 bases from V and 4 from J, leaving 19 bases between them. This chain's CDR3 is CSALATFGGYEQYF. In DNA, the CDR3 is TGCAGTGCCCTCGCCACATTTGGTGGATACGAGCAGTACTTC.

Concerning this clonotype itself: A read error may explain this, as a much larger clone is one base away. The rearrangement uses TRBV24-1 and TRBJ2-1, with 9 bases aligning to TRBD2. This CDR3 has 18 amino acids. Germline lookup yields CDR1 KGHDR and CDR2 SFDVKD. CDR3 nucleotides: TGTGTCACCAGTGATTTACGGACTAGCGTGAGCTCCTACAATGAGCAGTTCTTC. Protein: CVTSDLRTSVSSYNEQFF.

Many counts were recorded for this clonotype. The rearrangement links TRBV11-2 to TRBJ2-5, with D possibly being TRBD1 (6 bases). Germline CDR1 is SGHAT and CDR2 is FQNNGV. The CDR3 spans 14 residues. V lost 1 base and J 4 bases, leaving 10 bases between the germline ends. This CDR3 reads CASSLGARGETQYF. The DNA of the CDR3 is TGTGCCAGCAGCTTAGGGGCCAGGGGAGAGACCCAGTACTTC.

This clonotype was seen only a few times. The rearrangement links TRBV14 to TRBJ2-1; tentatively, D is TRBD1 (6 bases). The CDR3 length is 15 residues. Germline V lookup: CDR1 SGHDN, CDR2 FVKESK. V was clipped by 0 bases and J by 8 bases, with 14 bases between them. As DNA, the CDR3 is TGTGCCAGCAGCCAAGATTACAGGGTCCGGGATGAGCAGTTCTTC. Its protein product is CASSQDYRVRDEQFF.

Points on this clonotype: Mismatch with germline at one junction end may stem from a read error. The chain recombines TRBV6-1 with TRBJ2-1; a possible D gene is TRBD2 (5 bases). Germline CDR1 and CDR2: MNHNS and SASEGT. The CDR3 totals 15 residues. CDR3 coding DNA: TGTGCCAGCAGTGGAGTTTTGGGCGGGTACAATGAGCAGGTCTTC. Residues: CASSGVLGGYNEQVF.

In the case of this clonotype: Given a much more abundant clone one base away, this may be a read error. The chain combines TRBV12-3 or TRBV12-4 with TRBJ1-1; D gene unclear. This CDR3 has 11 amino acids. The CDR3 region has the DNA TGTGCCGGCAGCACTAACACTGAAGCTTTCTTT. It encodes CAGSTNTEAFF.

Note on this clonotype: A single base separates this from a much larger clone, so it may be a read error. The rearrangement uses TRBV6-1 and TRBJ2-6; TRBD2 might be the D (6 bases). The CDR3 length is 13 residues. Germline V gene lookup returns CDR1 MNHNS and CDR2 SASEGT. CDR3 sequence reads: CASRGTGANVPTF. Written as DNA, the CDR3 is TGTGCCAGCAGGGGGACTGGGGCCAACGTCCCGACTTTC.

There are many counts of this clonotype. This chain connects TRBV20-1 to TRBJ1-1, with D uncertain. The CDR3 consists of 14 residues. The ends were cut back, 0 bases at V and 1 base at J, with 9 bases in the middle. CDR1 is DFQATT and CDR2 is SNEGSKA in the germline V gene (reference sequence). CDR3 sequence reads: CSARDFRTNTEAFF. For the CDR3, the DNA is TGCAGTGCTAGAGATTTTAGGACGAACACTGAAGCTTTCTTT.

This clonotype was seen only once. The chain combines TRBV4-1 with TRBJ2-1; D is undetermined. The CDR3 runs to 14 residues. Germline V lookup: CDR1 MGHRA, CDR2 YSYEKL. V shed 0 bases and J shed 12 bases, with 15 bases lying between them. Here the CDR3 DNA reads TGCGCCAGCAGCCAAGAGGCCGCTTTTGGTGGGCAGTTCTTC. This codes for CASSQEAAFGGQFF.

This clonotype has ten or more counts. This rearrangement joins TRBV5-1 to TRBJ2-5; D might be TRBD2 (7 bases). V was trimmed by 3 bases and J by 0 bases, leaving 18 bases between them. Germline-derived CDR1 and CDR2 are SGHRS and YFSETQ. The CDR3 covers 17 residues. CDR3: CASSSGGRTANQETQYF. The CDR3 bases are TGCGCCAGCAGCTCCGGGGGGAGGACAGCCAACCAAGAGACCCAGTACTTC.

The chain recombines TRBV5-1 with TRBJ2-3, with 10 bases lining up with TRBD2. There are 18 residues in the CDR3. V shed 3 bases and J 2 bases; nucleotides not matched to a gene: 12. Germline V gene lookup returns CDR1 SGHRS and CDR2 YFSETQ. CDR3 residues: CASSSNFGSGRVTDTQYF. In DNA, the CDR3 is TGCGCCAGCAGCTCGAACTTCGGGAGCGGGAGGGTCACAGATACGCAGTATTTT.